At least ten counts were recorded for the clone carrying this T cell receptor beta chain. Antigen: not known. This record belongs to a study of Ad26.COV2.S vaccination and SARS-CoV-2 variants. As to treatment: roughly 19 received Ad26.COV2.S at low or high dose, single or two shots; roughly five received placebo; per-sample allocation not given. Sampling happened 63 days after the first vaccine or placebo injection. An Ad26 vector carrying the Wuhan-strain SARS-CoV-2 spike served as the vaccine. CDR3 length: 15 residues. V lost 9 bases to trimming and J lost 2 bases, with 19 bases between them. In germline, CDR1 is ENHRY, CDR2 SYGVKD. Whole-study results and caveats: Breadth and depth estimates from TCRs may understate total T cell responses. Participants given vaccine showed non-spike TCR breadth similar to that of placebo recipients.

TCRdb's copy holds only in-frame clones and misses some; the assay was immunoSEQ multiplex PCR. The sample contains under 600,000 clones, about nine tenths of which appear only once. The starting material was peripheral blood, obtained in a trial of Ad26.COV2.S vaccine versus placebo. This rearrangement joins TRBV10-3 to TRBJ1-2; D might be TRBD1 (6 bases). The sequence was collected from a person between 18 and 59 years old who received the Ad26.COV2.S COVID-19 vaccine or a placebo. The chain's CDR3 is CAMWDPQGENYGYTF. The CDR3 DNA reads TGTGCCATGTGGGACCCACAGGGAGAGAACTATGGCTACACCTTC.